This TCR beta chain was recorded in a study of CD8 T cells in ankylosing spondylitis. Study-wide points: Within peripheral blood, clones linked to disease were CD8+ and relatively rare. Made up of eight highly homologous variants, a TCR beta motif appeared characteristic of ankylosing spondylitis blood.

This clonotype was seen a handful of times. As yet, its antigen is unknown. Quantitative molecular-barcoded 5'-RACE generated the TCR beta libraries. Each CDR3 protein gets one entry after TCRdb re-called the 5' RACE reads with MiXCR. This sample has 450,000 or so distinct CDR3 sequences; roughly 27% occur once, and the top ten carry 0.89%. This CDR3 spans 18 amino acids. Germline V gives CDR1 SGHAT, CDR2 FQNNGV. V was cut by 7 bases and J by 0 bases, with 19 bases left in between. The clonotype originates from a male donor with ankylosing spondylitis. The chain recombines TRBV11-2 with TRBJ2-6, with D possibly being TRBD2 (5 bases). The sample taken for sequencing was blood, either unsorted or a sorted T cell fraction (not recorded which). The CDR3 loop is CASNPPEASLSGANVLTF. The CDR3 nucleotides read TGTGCCAGCAACCCCCCGGAGGCAAGCCTCTCTGGGGCCAACGTCCTGACTTTC.